In its sample, the clone carrying this TCR beta chain was seen a few times. This sample was included in a study of T-cell reconstitution after alpha-beta-depleted transplantation in children. Preparation of the TCRbeta library used unique molecular identifiers. From the PCR reads, TCRdb called clonotypes with MiXCR, one entry per CDR3 protein. The profile shows hundreds of thousands of distinct CDR3 sequences, 16% of them singletons. This CDR3 is built from 14 residues. This TCR came from a human donor who donated a stem cell graft to a child with acute myeloid leukemia. The chain uses TRBV21-1 and TRBJ2-7; the D call of TRBD2 is as the table states it, not checked on the DNA. TRBV21-1 is recorded as a pseudogene. The specimen comprised PBMCs from the stem cell graft donor, sampled from the stem cell graft. The CDR3 coding sequence is TGTGCCAGCAGCTCCTCGAGGGAGAGTTACGAGCAGTACGTC. Its protein is CASSSSRESYEQYV.